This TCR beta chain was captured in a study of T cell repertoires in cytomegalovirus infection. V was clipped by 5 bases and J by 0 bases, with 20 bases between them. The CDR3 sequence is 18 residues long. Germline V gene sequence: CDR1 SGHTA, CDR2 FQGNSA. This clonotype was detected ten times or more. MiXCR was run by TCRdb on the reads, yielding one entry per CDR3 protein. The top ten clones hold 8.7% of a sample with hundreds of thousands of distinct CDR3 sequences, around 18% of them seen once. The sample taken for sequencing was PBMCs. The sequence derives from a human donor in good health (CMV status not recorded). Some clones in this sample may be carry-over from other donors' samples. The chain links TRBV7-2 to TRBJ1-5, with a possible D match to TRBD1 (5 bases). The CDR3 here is CASSPWSPGTYSNQPQHF. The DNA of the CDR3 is TGTGCCAGCAGCCCATGGTCCCCAGGGACCTATAGCAATCAGCCCCAGCATTTT.